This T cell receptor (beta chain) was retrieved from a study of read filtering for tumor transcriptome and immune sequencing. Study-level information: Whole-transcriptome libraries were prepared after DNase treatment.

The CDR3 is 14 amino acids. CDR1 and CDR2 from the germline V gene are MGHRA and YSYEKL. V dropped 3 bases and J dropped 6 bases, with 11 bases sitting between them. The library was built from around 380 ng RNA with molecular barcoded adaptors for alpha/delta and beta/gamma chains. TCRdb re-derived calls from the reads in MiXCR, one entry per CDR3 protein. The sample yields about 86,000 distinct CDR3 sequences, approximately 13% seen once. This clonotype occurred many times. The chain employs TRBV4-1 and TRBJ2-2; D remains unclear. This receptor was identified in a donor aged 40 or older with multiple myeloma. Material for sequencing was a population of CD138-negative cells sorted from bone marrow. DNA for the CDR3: TGCGCCAGCAGCCATCCTTCGCGACCCGGGGAGCTGTTTTTT. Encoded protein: CASSHPSRPGELFF.